Presented here are 7 T cell receptor beta chains from one specimen sequenced in a study of identical twins. In TCRdb, the 5' RACE reads were re-called with MiXCR into one record per CDR3 protein. The repertoire holds 650,000 to 800,000 distinct CDR3 sequences, with more than 6.5% as singletons. The same data also went into a second study, on yellow fever vaccine responses in identical twins.

Material for sequencing was PBMCs. Every receptor here comes from a woman under 30 in good health.

This clonotype was seen only a few times. V gene TRBV4-3 combines with J gene TRBJ2-1, with D possibly being TRBD2 (6 bases). The CDR3 totals 16 residues. The V gene lost 2 bases and the J gene lost 0 bases, with 11 bases spanning the gap. Per germline, CDR1 LGHNA and CDR2 YSLEER. The CDR3 bases are TGCGCCAGCAGCCAATTGCTAGCGAACTCCTACAATGAGCAGTTCTTC. Its translation is CASSQLLANSYNEQFF.

This chain uses TRBV19 with TRBJ1-1; TRBD1 might be the D (6 bases). The CDR3 has 12 residues. Germline loops: CDR1 LNHDA, CDR2 SQIVND (reference sequence). V lost 5 bases and J 4 bases, leaving 8 bases between the germline ends. For the CDR3, the DNA is TGTGCCAGTAGTGGGACATTCACTGAAGCTTTCTTT. Translated, it gives CASSGTFTEAFF. The entire variable domain, with the rest obtained from reference TRBV19 and TRBJ1-1, is as follows: DGGITQSPKYLFRKEGQNVTLSCEQNLNHDAMYWYRQDPGQGLRLIYYSQIVNDFQKGDIAEGYSVSREKKESFPLTVTSAQKNPTAFYLCASSGTFTEAFFGQGTRLTVV.

This clonotype was detected only a few times. The chain combines TRBV27 with TRBJ2-7; maybe TRBD1 (6 bases). Trimming shortened V by 5 bases and J by 0 bases, and 14 bases separated the two germline ends. Germline-derived CDR1 and CDR2 are MNHEY and SMNVEV (reference sequence). This CDR3 has 15 residues. This CDR3 reads CASSGPQDSSYEQYF. CDR3 coding DNA: TGTGCCAGCAGTGGGCCCCAGGACAGCTCCTACGAGCAGTACTTC.

This clonotype was picked up a small number of times. This rearrangement joins TRBV5-1 to TRBJ2-7; 7 positions match TRBD1. There are 14 residues in the CDR3. Germline lookup yields CDR1 SGHRS and CDR2 YFSETQ. Trimming cost V 0 bases and J 5 bases; bases outside gene matches: 5. The CDR3 is CASSLATGRNEQYF. In nucleotides, the CDR3 is TGCGCCAGCAGCTTGGCGACAGGGCGAAACGAGCAGTACTTC.

This clonotype was seen more than once but under ten times. This chain links TRBV27 with TRBJ2-5; 8 bases match TRBD2. J was trimmed by 4 bases and V by 1 base; bases with no gene match: 11. CDR3 length equals 17 residues. In germline, CDR1 is MNHEY, CDR2 SMNVEV (reference sequence). As DNA, the CDR3 is TGTGCCAGCAGTTTATGGGGTAGCGGGACACGAGGAGAGACCCAGTACTTC. Its translation is CASSLWGSGTRGETQYF.

This clonotype was detected many times. The rearrangement joins TRBV7-3 to TRBJ2-6; tentative D call: TRBD1 (5 bases). CDR3 length: 16 amino acids. The germline V gene encodes CDR1 SGHTA and CDR2 FQGTGA. Trimming shortened V by 5 bases and J by 0 bases, and 11 bases separated the two germline ends. The CDR3: CASSKTAFSGANVLTF. The CDR3 DNA sequence: TGTGCCAGCAGCAAGACAGCTTTCTCTGGGGCCAACGTCCTGACTTTC.

The chain links TRBV7-8 to TRBJ2-7, with 12 bases aligning to TRBD2. The V and J ends lost 4 bases and 5 bases, in that order; junction bases with no gene match: 9. The CDR3 is 16 residues long. Per germline, CDR1 SGHVS and CDR2 FQNEAQ. In nucleotides, the CDR3 is TGTGCCAGCAGCTCGAACCTACTAGCGGGGGGACACGAGCAGTACTTC. Protein: CASSSNLLAGGHEQYF.